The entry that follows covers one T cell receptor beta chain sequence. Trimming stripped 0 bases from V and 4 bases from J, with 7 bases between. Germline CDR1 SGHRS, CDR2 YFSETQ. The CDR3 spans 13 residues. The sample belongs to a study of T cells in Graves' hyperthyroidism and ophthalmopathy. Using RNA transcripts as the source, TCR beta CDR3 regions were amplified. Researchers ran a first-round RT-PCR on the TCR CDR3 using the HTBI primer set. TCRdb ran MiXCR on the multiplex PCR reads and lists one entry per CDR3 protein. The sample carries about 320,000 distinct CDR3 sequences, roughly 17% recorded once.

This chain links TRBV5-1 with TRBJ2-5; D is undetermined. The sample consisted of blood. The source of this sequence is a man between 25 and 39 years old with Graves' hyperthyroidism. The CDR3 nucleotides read TGCGCCAGCAGCTTGGCCGTACGAGAGACCCAGTACTTC. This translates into CASSLAVRETQYF.